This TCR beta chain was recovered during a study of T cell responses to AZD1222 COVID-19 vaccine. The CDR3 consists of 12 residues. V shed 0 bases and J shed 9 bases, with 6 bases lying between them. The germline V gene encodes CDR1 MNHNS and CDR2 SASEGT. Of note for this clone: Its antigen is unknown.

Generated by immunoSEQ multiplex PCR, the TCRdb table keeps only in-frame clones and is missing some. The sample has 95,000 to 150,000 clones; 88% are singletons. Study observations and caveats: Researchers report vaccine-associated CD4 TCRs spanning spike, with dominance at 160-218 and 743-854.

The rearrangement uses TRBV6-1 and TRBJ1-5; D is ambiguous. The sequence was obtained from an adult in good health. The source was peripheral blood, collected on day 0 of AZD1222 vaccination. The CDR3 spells CASSEAPGPQHF. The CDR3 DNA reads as TGTGCCAGCAGTGAAGCCCCGGGGCCCCAGCATTTT.